Sequencing of this T cell receptor (delta chain) was carried out in a study of γδ T cells in repeated Plasmodium falciparum infection. Germline V CDR1 and CDR2: TSWWSYY, QGS. The CDR3 contains 21 residues. The V segment lost 0 bases and the J segment 2 bases; nucleotides outside the gene matches: 19. Vgamma9/Vdelta2+ and Vdelta2-negative gammadelta T cells were flow-sorted from PBMC for bulk sequencing. Only a few counts were recorded for this clone. It differs at one base from a far larger clone, so likely a read error. Other DNA sequences within the sample encode an identical CDR3. TCRdb applied CATT to the multiplex PCR reads for clone calling. The data hold approximately 90,000 delta-chain clones, with less than 1% observed a single time.

The sample was gamma-delta T cells from blood. The chain couples TRDV1 to TRDJ1, with 9 bases identical to TRDD3. The receptor comes from a pool of human donors (malaria-infected and uninfected, not separated). The CDR3 loop reads CALGELVARWGIDRYTDKLIF. The CDR3 DNA sequence: TGTGCTCTTGGGGAACTAGTTGCAAGGTGGGGGATAGATAGGTATACCGATAAACTCATCTTT.